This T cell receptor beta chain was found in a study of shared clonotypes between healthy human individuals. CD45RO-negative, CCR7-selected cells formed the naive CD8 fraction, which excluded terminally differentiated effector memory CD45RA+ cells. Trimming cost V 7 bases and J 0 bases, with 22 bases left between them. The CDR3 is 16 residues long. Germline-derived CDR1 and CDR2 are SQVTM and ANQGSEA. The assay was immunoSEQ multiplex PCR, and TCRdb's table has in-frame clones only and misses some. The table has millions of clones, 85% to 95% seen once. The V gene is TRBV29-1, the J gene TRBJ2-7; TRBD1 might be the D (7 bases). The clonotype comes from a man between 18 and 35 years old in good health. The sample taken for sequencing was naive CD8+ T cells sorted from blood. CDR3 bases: TGCAGCGCCGAAAGCCCGGCAGGGGGGACCTCCTACGAGCAGTACTTC. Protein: CSAESPAGGTSYEQYF.